This entry is about one T cell receptor beta chain. This sample was taken from a study of tumor-infiltrating lymphocytes in primary liver carcinoma. With a constant-region primer, TCR beta cDNA was made from approximately 500 ng of total RNA. Construction of TCR beta libraries relied on three successive nested multiplex PCR rounds employing slightly modified ARM-PCR. With TRBV1-TRBV30 forward primers and a C-beta reverse primer, the first two PCR rounds were run for around 10 cycles each. TCRdb passed the multiplex PCR reads through MiXCR, listing each CDR3 protein once. Counted here are fewer than 80,000 distinct CDR3 sequences, 69% occurring once; the ten biggest clones make up around 24%. Germline V gene data show CDR1 as SQVTM and CDR2 as ANQGSEA. The V end lost 4 bases, the J end lost 7 bases, and 16 bases lay between the germline ends. This CDR3 spans 14 amino acids. Joint extraction of RNA and DNA used about 17-31 mg of bulk tissue that was unsorted.

The V gene is TRBV29-1, the J gene TRBJ2-2; D is tentatively TRBD1 or TRBD2 (6 bases each). The source material was tumor-adjacent normal liver tissue. This clonotype was obtained from a man between 40 and 49 years old with primary liver carcinoma and hepatitis B virus infection. CDR3: CSVVTGADIGELFF. In DNA form, the CDR3 reads TGCAGCGTTGTGACGGGGGCCGACATCGGGGAGCTGTTTTTT.